These 11 T cell receptor beta chains share one sample of origin, sequenced in a study of control samples from healthy donors and cancer patients (dated by TCRdb to between 2020 and 2021). Receptor libraries were prepared by the immunoSEQ multiplex PCR assay. Sourced from immuneACCESS, this table was stored by TCRdb with only in-frame sequences that have V and J called. A share of the clones is absent; for the studies checked, an unresolved V gene accounts for under half, and the remainder has no known explanation. The sample table contains 95,000 to 130,000 clones; only one count was recorded for 80% to 90% of them. About 1% of the sample is in the top ten clones. The specimen sequenced was PBMCs. The receptors derive from a woman between 50 and 59 years old with colorectal cancer.

The chain carries TRBV5-5 and TRBJ2-1, with D unclear. Germline CDR1 and CDR2: SGHKS and YYEKEE (reference sequence). V shed 0 bases and J shed 8 bases, with 6 bases lying between them. The CDR3 runs to 12 residues. CDR3 bases: TGTGCCAGCAGCTTGGGAGTGGATGAGCAGTTCTTC. Translated: CASSLGVDEQFF. Drawing the rest from reference TRBV5-5 and TRBJ2-1, the complete variable domain is DAGVTQSPTHLIKTRGQQVTLRCSPISGHKSVSWYQQVLGQGPQFIFQYYEKEERGRGNFPDRFSARQFPNYSSELNVNALLLGDSALYLCASSLGVDEQFFGPGTRLTVL.

The rearrangement joins TRBV30 to TRBJ2-3; the match to TRBD2 covers 11 bases. The germline gives CDR1 GTSNPN, CDR2 SVGIG (reference sequence). CDR3 size: 15 residues. Unmatched junction bases numbered 1, after V lost 0 bases and J lost 2 bases. CDR3 DNA sequence: TGTGCCTGGAGTGTACTAGCGGGGGACACAGATACGCAGTATTTT. Encoded protein: CAWSVLAGDTDTQYF.

The chain is built from TRBV28 and TRBJ2-7; 7 nucleotides line up with TRBD1. The J segment lost 4 bases and the V segment lost 4 bases, leaving 7 bases of the junction unmatched. This CDR3 has 14 residues. Germline lookup yields CDR1 MDHEN and CDR2 SYDVKM. The CDR3 DNA reads as TGTGCCAGCAGTTCTCCGGGACAGATGTACGAGCAGTACTTC. Encoded protein: CASSSPGQMYEQYF. Using reference TRBV28 and TRBJ2-7 for the parts outside the CDR3, the full variable domain is DVKVTQSSRYLVKRTGEKVFLECVQDMDHENMFWYRQDPGLGLRLIYFSYDVKMKEKGDIPEGYSVSREKKERFSLILESASTNQTSMYLCASSSPGQMYEQYFGPGTRLTVT.

The chain employs TRBV6-2 or TRBV6-3 and TRBJ2-7; D remains unclear. The length of the CDR3 is 12 residues. V lost 4 bases and J 2 bases, leaving 6 bases between the germline ends. Germline-derived CDR1 and CDR2 are MNHEY and SVGEGT. The CDR3 bases are TGTGCCAGCAGTTTCGGACCCTACGAGCAGTACTTC. Residues: CASSFGPYEQYF.

The chain combines TRBV5-1 with TRBJ2-5, with D possibly matching TRBD2 (5 bases). There are 13 residues in the CDR3. V was clipped by 4 bases and J by 2 bases, with 9 bases between them. Germline V lookup: CDR1 SGHRS, CDR2 YFSETQ. This CDR3 is CASSPGGQETQYF. The CDR3 nucleotides read TGCGCCAGCAGCCCCGGCGGGCAAGAGACCCAGTACTTC.

Only one count was recorded for this clone. This rearrangement joins TRBV5-1 to TRBJ1-1; D gene ambiguous. Germline V gene lookup returns CDR1 SGHRS and CDR2 YFSETQ. The ends were cut back, 4 bases at V and 11 bases at J, with 12 bases in the middle. CDR3 length: 11 residues. The CDR3 nucleotides read TGCGCCAGCAGCCTAGGACCCTTGGCTTTCTTT. It yields the protein CASSLGPLAFF.

The V and J genes are TRBV2 and TRBJ1-1; D gene unclear. Germline values: CDR1 SNHLY, CDR2 FYNNEI. Trimming removed 4 bases from V and 4 bases from J, with 13 bases in between. CDR3 length equals 14 residues. As DNA, the CDR3 is TGTGCCAGCAGTGTGTCAAGGGAGGGCACTGAAGCTTTCTTT. It encodes CASSVSREGTEAFF.

The rearrangement links TRBV7-2 to TRBJ2-1; 8 positions match TRBD2. The germline V gene encodes CDR1 SGHTA and CDR2 FQGNSA. V lost 1 base, J lost 1 base, and 0 bases stayed unmatched. The CDR3 covers 15 residues. CDR3 bases: TGTGCCAGCAGCTTAGGCGGGAGGTCCTACAATGAGCAGTTCTTC. Its protein is CASSLGGRSYNEQFF.

The chain is built from TRBV5-8 and TRBJ1-3, with D maybe TRBD1 (6 bases). Trimming took 6 bases from V and 1 from J, leaving 8 bases between them. The length of the CDR3 is 13 residues. Germline-derived CDR1 and CDR2 are SGHTS and YDEGEE. As DNA, the CDR3 is TGTGCCAGCAACACAGGGTCTGGAAACACCATATATTTT. Protein: CASNTGSGNTIYF.

V usage is TRBV19 and J usage is TRBJ1-3; 7 bases align to TRBD1. Trimming removed 4 bases from V and 2 bases from J; junction bases left unmatched: 8. CDR3 length: 16 residues. The V gene's germline CDR1 is LNHDA and CDR2 SQIVND (reference sequence). CDR3 residues: CASSTSTGTAGNTIYF. The CDR3 bases are TGTGCCAGTAGTACCTCGACAGGGACCGCTGGAAACACCATATATTTT. The whole variable domain, remainder taken from reference TRBV19 and TRBJ1-3, is DGGITQSPKYLFRKEGQNVTLSCEQNLNHDAMYWYRQDPGQGLRLIYYSQIVNDFQKGDIAEGYSVSREKKESFPLTVTSAQKNPTAFYLCASSTSTGTAGNTIYFGEGSWLTVV.

The rearrangement links TRBV5-8 to TRBJ1-5; D gene uncertain. CDR3 length equals 15 residues. With 0 bases removed from V and 1 base from J, the gap between germline ends came to 8 bases. Germline CDR1 is SGHTS and CDR2 is YDEGEE. The CDR3: CASSLAGRSNQPQHF. The CDR3 region has the DNA TGTGCCAGCAGCTTGGCGGGTAGGAGCAATCAGCCCCAGCATTTT.